The 28 T cell receptor beta chains below come from one sample, sequenced in a study of cytomegalovirus exposure and HLA in healthy donors. In the PCR, 60 Vbeta and 13 Jbeta primers were used. Data came from immunoSEQ multiplex PCR; TCRdb stores just in-frame clones and leaves some out. In the table there are about 200,000 clones, 75% to 85% of which are singletons. Sequenced material: PBMCs. Receptors were obtained from a woman between 50 and 59 years old in good health and CMV-seropositive.

With regard to this clone: An end of the junction does not agree with germline; a read error may underlie this. The chain links TRBV18 to TRBJ1-2, with 9 positions matching TRBD1. This CDR3 has 14 residues. The germline CDR1 and CDR2 sequences are KGHSH and LQKENI. CDR3 coding DNA: TGTGCCAACTCACCAGAGGGACAGGGAGGTGGCTACACCTTC. Encoded protein: CANSPEGQGGGYTF.

This clone came up once. This sample also contains other DNA sequences that code for the same CDR3. CDR3 DNA sequence: TGCGCCAGCAGCCTCAGGGGTGGAGAGACCCAGTACTTC. Amino acid sequence: CASSLRGGETQYF. The rearrangement links TRBV5-1 to TRBJ2-5, with D maybe TRBD1 (6 bases). This CDR3 has 13 residues. Germline CDR1 is SGHRS and CDR2 is YFSETQ. Trimming removed 4 bases at V and 4 bases at J, with 11 bases between.

The chain carries TRBV5-1 and TRBJ2-3; 9 nucleotides match TRBD2. The V segment lost 3 bases and the J segment 1 base; nucleotides outside the gene matches: 3. Germline V lookup: CDR1 SGHRS, CDR2 YFSETQ. The CDR3 loop spans 15 amino acids. CDR3 bases: TGCGCCAGCAGCTGGCGGGGGGGCGGCACAGATACGCAGTATTTT. It yields the protein CASSWRGGGTDTQYF.

The rearrangement uses TRBV7-2 and TRBJ2-1, with D perhaps TRBD1 (5 bases). Germline loops: CDR1 SGHTA, CDR2 FQGNSA. Trimming removed 1 base at V and 4 bases at J, with 14 bases between. This CDR3 spans 16 amino acids. CDR3 nucleotides: TGTGCCAGCAGCTTAGGGCTGGGGCGAAGGTACAATGAGCAGTTCTTC. It codes for CASSLGLGRRYNEQFF.

V usage is TRBV6-1 and J usage is TRBJ2-7; no reliable D call. From germline, CDR1 is MNHNS and CDR2 SASEGT. The CDR3 is 13 residues long. V gave up 10 bases and J gave up 2 bases, with 15 bases separating them. CDR3 DNA sequence: TGTGCCATCAAAGCCGCCACCCCCTACGAGCAGTACTTC. The encoded protein is CAIKAATPYEQYF.

The rearrangement uses TRBV28 and TRBJ2-1; 14 nucleotides align to TRBD2. Germline V gives CDR1 MDHEN, CDR2 SYDVKM. Unmatched junction bases numbered 5, after V lost 6 bases and J lost 7 bases. The CDR3 runs 15 residues. The DNA of the CDR3 is TGTGCCAGCAGCTCGACTAGCGGGGGGGTAAATGAGCAGTTCTTC. Translated: CASSSTSGGVNEQFF.

CDR3 region: CASSRTGFYEQYF. In DNA, the CDR3 is TGTGCCAGCAGCCGGACAGGATTCTACGAGCAGTACTTC. The chain employs TRBV11-2 and TRBJ2-7, with TRBD1 matching 7 bases. The CDR3 contains 13 residues. Losses at the gene ends were 5 bases for V and 3 bases for J; bases not matched to a gene: 4. CDR1 and CDR2 (germline): SGHAT, FQNNGV.

The rearrangement uses TRBV9 and TRBJ2-5; perhaps TRBD2 as D (6 bases). Germline V gives CDR1 SGDLS, CDR2 YYNGEE. The V gene lost 0 bases and the J gene lost 2 bases, with 8 bases spanning the gap. This CDR3 is 14 amino acids long. CDR3 in DNA: TGTGCCAGCAGCGTAGGCGGAGGGCAAGAGACCCAGTACTTC. Protein product: CASSVGGGQETQYF.

In regard to this clone: The identical CDR3 is also encoded by other nucleotide sequences in the sample. CDR3 region: CASSGRGGNQPQHF. The CDR3 nucleotides read TGTGCCAGCAGTGGGAGGGGAGGCAATCAGCCCCAGCATTTT. This chain joins TRBV2 and TRBJ1-5; D might be TRBD1 (5 bases). CDR1 SNHLY and CDR2 FYNNEI come from the germline V gene. CDR3 length: 14 amino acids. V was shortened by 4 bases and J by 2 bases, with 9 bases between the two germline ends.

This clone is a singleton in its sample. V and J are TRBV5-5 and TRBJ2-3; D remains unclear. The CDR3 runs 16 residues. CDR1 and CDR2 (germline): SGHKS, YYEKEE (reference sequence). Trimming took 4 bases from V and 6 from J, leaving 21 bases between them. The CDR3 region has the DNA TGTGCCAGCAGCCCCCCCGTTACAGTCTCGGCGGATACGCAGTATTTT. Protein sequence: CASSPPVTVSADTQYF.

The chain joins TRBV28 to TRBJ2-7; 7 nucleotides agree with TRBD2. The CDR3 is 15 residues long. V lost 4 bases to trimming and J lost 4 bases; unmatched junction nucleotides: 10. The germline V gene encodes CDR1 MDHEN and CDR2 SYDVKM. The chain's CDR3 is CASSSSNGGVYEQYF. The CDR3 bases are TGTGCCAGCAGTTCCTCCAATGGGGGGGTGTACGAGCAGTACTTC.

With respect to this clone: Distinct nucleotide sequences in the sample also encode this CDR3. V and J are TRBV19 and TRBJ2-3; possibly TRBD2 for D (6 bases). The CDR3 is 13 residues long. V lost 10 bases and J lost 0, with 11 bases in between. Germline assignment: CDR1 LNHDA and CDR2 SQIVND (reference sequence). The CDR3 spells CATAGSSTDTQYF. The CDR3 nucleotides are TGTGCCACCGCGGGGTCTAGCACAGATACGCAGTATTTT.

The chain uses TRBV10-1 and TRBJ2-3, with D maybe TRBD2 (6 bases). V lost 0 bases, J lost 6 bases, and 7 bases lay in between. This CDR3 is built from 13 residues. Germline V CDR1 and CDR2: WNHNN, SYGVQD (reference sequence). In DNA form, the CDR3 reads TGCGCCAGCAGTGAGTCGGGAGGCGATACGCAGTATTTT. Encoded protein: CASSESGGDTQYF.

The chain carries TRBV27 and TRBJ2-1; weak D call: TRBD1 (6 bases). CDR3 size: 14 residues. Germline V gene data show CDR1 as MNHEY and CDR2 as SMNVEV (reference sequence). Trimming stripped 5 bases from V and 7 bases from J, with 15 bases between. CDR3 loop: CASSTPRTVNEQFF. The CDR3 DNA reads TGTGCCAGCAGTACTCCCCGGACAGTAAATGAGCAGTTCTTC.

This chain links TRBV6-6 with TRBJ1-3, with D hard to call. With 6 bases removed from V and 0 bases from J, the gap between germline ends came to 9 bases. Per the germline V gene, CDR1 is MNHNY and CDR2 is SVGAGI (reference sequence). CDR3 length: 14 amino acids. CDR3 sequence reads: CASSRTSSGNTIYF. The CDR3 region has the DNA TGTGCCAGCAGCCGGACTAGCTCTGGAAACACCATATATTTT.

CDR3 in DNA: TGTGCCTGGAGTCGGGGAGGGGTTGAGCCCCAGCATTTT. Encoded protein: CAWSRGGVEPQHF. The V call is TRBV30, the J call TRBJ1-5; D perhaps matches TRBD1 (5 bases). The V gene lost 2 bases and the J gene lost 8 bases, with 13 bases spanning the gap. Germline CDR1 and CDR2: GTSNPN and SVGIG (reference sequence). The CDR3 loop spans 13 amino acids.

This chain links TRBV5-1 with TRBJ2-5; the D gene is possibly TRBD1 (5 bases). CDR3 length: 16 amino acids. Deletions cut 0 bases from V and 2 bases from J, with 14 bases between. CDR1 and CDR2 (germline): SGHRS, YFSETQ. The CDR3 spells CASSLAVIGAQETQYF. The CDR3 nucleotides read TGCGCCAGCAGCTTGGCTGTTATAGGGGCGCAAGAGACCCAGTACTTC.

V and J are TRBV19 and TRBJ1-5, with TRBD1 identical over 7 bases. Losses at the gene ends were 6 bases for V and 2 bases for J; bases not matched to a gene: 10. Per germline, CDR1 LNHDA and CDR2 SQIVND (reference sequence). This CDR3 region has 16 residues. The CDR3 is CASSPFRQGRNQPQHF. CDR3 bases: TGTGCCAGTAGCCCCTTTCGACAGGGACGCAATCAGCCCCAGCATTTT. Supplemented by reference TRBV19 and TRBJ1-5, the full variable domain reads DGGITQSPKYLFRKEGQNVTLSCEQNLNHDAMYWYRQDPGQGLRLIYYSQIVNDFQKGDIAEGYSVSREKKESFPLTVTSAQKNPTAFYLCASSPFRQGRNQPQHFGDGTRLSIL.

A word on this clone: The same CDR3 also results from other DNA sequences found in this sample. This chain joins TRBV7-2 and TRBJ2-7; a possible D gene is TRBD2 (7 bases). Trimming took 1 base from V and 1 from J, leaving 11 bases between them. The CDR3 runs 15 residues. Germline assignment: CDR1 SGHTA and CDR2 FQGNSA. The CDR3 DNA reads TGTGCCAGCAGCTTAGGGGGAGGGGGGTCCTACGAGCAGTACTTC. Its protein product is CASSLGGGGSYEQYF.

V is TRBV29-1 and J is TRBJ2-3; 9 nucleotides agree with TRBD1. Germline assignment: CDR1 SQVTM and CDR2 ANQGSEA. J lost 3 bases, V lost 3 bases, and 7 bases had no gene match. This CDR3 comprises 15 residues. CDR3 protein: CSVEDRGLGTDTQYF. The DNA of the CDR3 is TGCAGCGTTGAGGACAGGGGTCTTGGGACAGATACGCAGTATTTT.

This chain links TRBV7-2 with TRBJ2-3; D possibly corresponds to TRBD1 (6 bases). V gave up 7 bases and J gave up 3 bases, with 14 bases separating them. The CDR3 loop spans 14 amino acids. Per the germline V gene, CDR1 is SGHTA and CDR2 is FQGNSA. The CDR3 reads CASTRGQGTDTQYF. For the CDR3, the DNA is TGTGCCAGCACCAGGGGTCAGGGAACAGATACGCAGTATTTT.

This chain links TRBV4-3 with TRBJ2-1, with D perhaps matching TRBD2 (6 bases). The CDR3 loop spans 15 amino acids. Per germline, CDR1 LGHNA and CDR2 YSLEER. Trimming took 0 bases from V and 4 from J, leaving 10 bases between them. The CDR3 sequence: CASSQDRGKYNEQFF. As DNA, the CDR3 is TGCGCCAGCAGCCAAGATCGCGGGAAATACAATGAGCAGTTCTTC.

The V call is TRBV27, the J call TRBJ2-3; no definite D call. Germline loops: CDR1 MNHEY, CDR2 SMNVEV (reference sequence). The ends were cut back, 0 bases at V and 0 bases at J, with 10 bases in the middle. This CDR3 has 16 amino acids. As DNA, the CDR3 is TGTGCCAGCAGTTTATCGTGGGCTCAGAGCACAGATACGCAGTATTTT. It specifies CASSLSWAQSTDTQYF.

A single count supports this clone. V usage is TRBV21-1 and J usage is TRBJ2-7; the listed D gene, TRBD2, was not tested against the DNA. TRBV21-1 is flagged as a pseudogene. The CDR3 covers 16 residues. The CDR3 loop reads CASSKDGGKPSYERYF. For the CDR3, the DNA is TGTGCCAGCAGCAAAGATGGGGGGAAGCCCTCCTACGAGCGGTACTTC.

CDR3 sequence reads: CASSPGGSLKNIQYF. The CDR3 region has the DNA TGTGCCAGCAGCCCCGGGGGGTCCCTCAAAAACATTCAGTACTTC. The rearrangement joins TRBV7-2 to TRBJ2-4; 7 bases agree with TRBD2. With 5 bases clipped from V and 3 bases from J, the junction kept 7 bases outside the gene matches. Germline V lookup: CDR1 SGHTA, CDR2 FQGNSA. The CDR3 extends over 15 amino acids.

In this sample, this clone turned up once. This chain uses TRBV2 with TRBJ2-5; D possibly corresponds to TRBD1 (5 bases). The germline V gene encodes CDR1 SNHLY and CDR2 FYNNEI. There are 12 residues in the CDR3. The V end was cut by 8 bases, the J end by 0 bases, with 7 bases between. The CDR3 bases are TGTGCCAGCGCGGACAACCAAGAGACCCAGTACTTC. Translation gives CASADNQETQYF.

The J gene is TRBJ2-7, the V gene TRBV25-1; 7 nucleotides align to TRBD1. CDR3 length: 14 amino acids. Germline V gene lookup returns CDR1 MGHDK and CDR2 SYGVNS. J lost 5 bases, V lost 3 bases, and 7 bases had no gene match. The CDR3 loop reads CASSDSGQSDEQYF. The CDR3, as DNA: TGTGCCAGCAGTGACTCGGGACAGTCGGACGAGCAGTACTTC.

The chain recombines TRBV6-5 with TRBJ1-6, with 9 bases aligning to TRBD1. The germline gives CDR1 MNHEY, CDR2 SVGAGI. The V segment lost 2 bases and the J segment 8 bases; nucleotides outside the gene matches: 7. This CDR3 has 16 residues. In DNA form, the CDR3 reads TGTGCCAGCAGTTACGGGGACAGGGTCGGGTATTCACCCCTCCACTTT. Its protein is CASSYGDRVGYSPLHF.